These T cell receptor beta chains were read from a single sample in a study of CD8+CD57+ T cells in acquired aplastic anemia. TCRdb processed the reads anew with MiXCR; each CDR3 protein has one entry. The sample holds about 190,000 distinct CDR3 sequences, more than 45% seen once. Material for sequencing was sorted CD4+, CD8+, or CD8+CD57+ T cells (not recorded which) from PBMCs. All receptors come from a human donor with aplastic anemia. Both conserved end residues are part of each CDR3. A D gene is named only where the DNA matches it firmly.

v_call d_call cdr3_aa
TRBV30 NA CAWSVPPYEQYF
TRBV20-1 TRBD1 CSARPPGTGSQPQHF
TRBV24-1 NA CATSDKKGSIYEQYF
TRBV19 NA CASSIKVTRVSRAETQYF
TRBV12-3/TRBV12-4 NA CASRPRYGAGISGNTIYF
TRBV2 TRBD2 CASTAKGGLAILGSQYF
TRBV7-2 NA CASSFMGGETQYF
TRBV5-1 NA CAGSTTGSGNEKLFF
TRBV25-1 NA CASSAPTVPYEQYF
TRBV24-1 TRBD2 CATSDWTSGSYEQYF
TRBV25-1 NA CASSLIGGVWSDIQYF
TRBV2 TRBD1 CATGDRLGSPLHF
TRBV12-3/TRBV12-4 NA CASSHGRIYGYTF
TRBV9 TRBD2 CASSVDFGGTDTQYF
TRBV29-1 NA CSVQVGGAGPGELFF
TRBV7-1 TRBD2 CASSSLRATSGSWGTDTQYF
TRBV11-2 NA CASSFFVSGSDTQYF
TRBV12-3/TRBV12-4 NA CASSLTTLGRETQYF
TRBV27 NA CASSPFVPGPINEQFF
TRBV27 NA CASKLTLSSYEQYF
TRBV15 TRBD1 CATSRGQGLGSAKNIQYF
TRBV28 TRBD1 CASSVGQGLDGYTF
TRBV24-1 NA CATSDLPGETQYF
TRBV30 NA CAWSVGLGREQYF
TRBV12-3/TRBV12-4 NA CASNIGRRVRNTEAFF